This paragraph covers one TCR beta chain sequence. Its antigen is unidentified. This sample was taken from a study of T-cell memory formation after mild COVID-19. Whole-study findings and limits: Of the contracting clones, CD4+ ones lay mainly in CM and EM, and CD8+ ones in EMRA. Clones that shrank (day 15 to 85) were balanced CD4/CD8, whereas later expanders leaned CD4+. Pre-infection memory held some responding clones, suggesting pre-existing cross-reactive T cells responded.

TCRdb used MiXCR to reprocess the 5' RACE reads, holding one entry per CDR3 protein. The sample lists roughly 560,000 distinct CDR3 sequences, about 20% occurring once. Sequenced: PBMCs or a T cell subset sorted from them (not recorded which). The TCR originated in an adult woman who had mild COVID-19 (a few samples of this study predate the infection). Cell type and time point are not known.

The CDR3 protein is CASSLRRSGANVLTF. The CDR3 DNA sequence: TGTGCCAGCAGCCTCAGACGTTCTGGGGCCAACGTCCTGACTTTC. The V and J genes are TRBV6-2 or TRBV6-3 and TRBJ2-6, with no clear D. V lost 6 bases and J lost 1, with 10 bases in between. The CDR3 loop spans 15 amino acids. Germline V CDR1 and CDR2: MNHEY, SVGEGT.